The 15 T cell receptor beta chains listed next were all sequenced from one sample in a study of vaccination effects on CD4 cells after COVID-19. Data came from immunoSEQ multiplex PCR; TCRdb stores just in-frame clones and leaves some out. The data show tens of thousands of clones, about 72% seen once. ViraFEST expansion of antigen-specific CD4+ T cells with viral peptide pools preceded sequencing. CD4+ T cell isolation took place after about 11 days of culture. Nucleocapsid antibodies stayed negative before and after vaccination, showing no earlier SARS-CoV-2 infection. Their recognized antigens are unknown. The sample consisted of CD4+ T cells from PBMCs cultured with HCoV-NL63 spike peptides, taken before COVID-19 vaccination. Receptors were obtained from a human donor who received a COVID-19 vaccine.

The chain couples TRBV5-1 to TRBJ2-3, with D possibly TRBD1 on 5 matching bases. The CDR3 runs to 14 residues. V was pared by 4 bases and J by 5 bases, with 14 bases between. Germline lookup yields CDR1 SGHRS and CDR2 YFSETQ. The CDR3 here is CASSLTQGIDTQYF. CDR3 coding DNA: TGCGCCAGCAGCCTGACGCAGGGAATAGATACGCAGTATTTT.

V usage is TRBV4-3 and J usage is TRBJ2-5; 11 bases are shared with TRBD2. After removal of 3 bases from V and 1 base from J, the junction contained 10 bases not matched to a gene. Germline V gives CDR1 LGHNA, CDR2 YSLEER. This CDR3 is built from 18 residues. The CDR3 coding sequence is TGCGCCAGCAGCCAGCTCCTCCCTAGCGGGGGGATCCAAGAGACCCAGTACTTC. It is translated as CASSQLLPSGGIQETQYF.

In its sample, this clone was seen a few times. The J gene is TRBJ1-6, the V gene TRBV5-1; 8 nucleotides align to TRBD1. The CDR3 contains 16 residues. V was clipped by 4 bases and J by 9 bases; unmatched bases: 12. The germline V gene has CDR1 SGHRS and CDR2 YFSETQ. The CDR3 sequence: CASSPGGQGRASPLHF. As DNA, the CDR3 is TGCGCCAGCAGCCCTGGCGGACAGGGAAGGGCTTCACCCCTCCACTTT.

The chain links TRBV7-2 to TRBJ1-2; D is undetermined. The length of the CDR3 is 12 residues. Trimming took off 5 bases at V and 4 bases at J, with 8 bases between the two ends. The germline CDR1 and CDR2 sequences are SGHTA and FQGNSA. The CDR3 sequence: CASSPVRYGYTF. The CDR3 DNA is TGTGCCAGCAGCCCAGTTCGCTATGGCTACACCTTC.

This clone was observed a few times. The chain combines TRBV11-2 with TRBJ2-1, with D perhaps assigned TRBD1 or TRBD2 (5 bases each). CDR1 is SGHAT and CDR2 is FQNNGV in the germline V gene. The CDR3 length is 18 residues. V was shortened by 0 bases and J by 4 bases, with 19 bases between the two germline ends. In DNA, the CDR3 is TGTGCCAGCAGCTTAGAGATCTCCGGGACGGGTTCGTACAATGAGCAGTTCTTC. Residues: CASSLEISGTGSYNEQFF.

The CDR3 loop is CASSYDGNYGYTF. CDR3 nucleotide sequence: TGTGCCAGCAGTTACGACGGTAACTATGGCTACACCTTC. V gene TRBV6-5 combines with J gene TRBJ1-2; no definite D call. The V gene's germline CDR1 is MNHEY and CDR2 SVGAGI. The CDR3 consists of 13 residues. Deletions cut 2 bases from V and 1 base from J, with 5 bases between.

The chain carries TRBV18 and TRBJ2-1; a weak D match, TRBD2 (6 bases). There are 16 residues in the CDR3. V was clipped by 5 bases and J by 0 bases, with 14 bases between them. CDR1 and CDR2 from the germline V gene are KGHSH and LQKENI. CDR3 loop: CASSNQRGTSYNEQFF. DNA for the CDR3: TGTGCCAGCTCAAACCAACGGGGGACCTCCTACAATGAGCAGTTCTTC.

This rearrangement joins TRBV3-1 (or the pseudogene TRBV3-2) to TRBJ2-5; 15 bases fit TRBD2. CDR3 length equals 17 residues. The V gene's germline CDR1 is LGHDT and CDR2 YNNKEL (reference sequence). V shed 3 bases, J shed 4 bases, and the junction held 6 bases outside the gene matches. CDR3 coding DNA: TGTGCCAGCAGCCAGGGACTAGCGGGGGGCGCTGGAGAGACCCAGTACTTC. It specifies CASSQGLAGGAGETQYF.

The chain has TRBV28 and TRBJ1-4; possible D gene TRBD1, 5 bases. CDR3 length equals 14 residues. V dropped 3 bases and J dropped 8 bases, with 13 bases sitting between them. The V gene's germline CDR1 is MDHEN and CDR2 SYDVKM. CDR3 sequence (DNA): TGTGCCAGCAGTTTGGTGGGGGTGGGAGAAAAACTGTTTTTT. Protein sequence: CASSLVGVGEKLFF.

The chain joins TRBV6-5 to TRBJ1-6; 8 positions agree with TRBD1. Germline V gene lookup returns CDR1 MNHEY and CDR2 SVGAGI. Trimming at V came to 6 bases and at J to 7 bases, leaving 8 bases not matched to a gene. This CDR3 has 15 residues. CDR3 coding DNA: TGTGCCAGCAGCCTAAGACAGGGGTCCAATTCACCCCTCCACTTT. Translation: CASSLRQGSNSPLHF.

This sequence joins TRBV7-2 and TRBJ2-2; 12 positions match TRBD2. J gave up 3 bases and V 1 base, and 3 bases lay outside the gene matches. This CDR3 has 17 amino acids. The germline V gene has CDR1 SGHTA and CDR2 FQGNSA. The CDR3 sequence: CASSLDLAGGYTGELFF. The DNA of the CDR3 is TGTGCCAGCAGCTTAGACCTAGCGGGGGGGTACACCGGGGAGCTGTTTTTT.

V gene TRBV30 combines with J gene TRBJ1-3, with 8 bases that match TRBD1. The CDR3 totals 14 residues. The trim removed 5 bases at V and 2 bases at J, leaving 5 bases unmatched. From germline, CDR1 is GTSNPN and CDR2 SVGIG (reference sequence). The CDR3 nucleotides read TGTGCCTGGGGGACAGGCGCCACTGGAAACACCATATATTTT. It translates to CAWGTGATGNTIYF.

The J gene is TRBJ2-3, the V gene TRBV5-1; 9 nucleotides line up with TRBD1. Germline V gene data show CDR1 as SGHRS and CDR2 as YFSETQ. CDR3 length equals 14 residues. Trimming removed 5 bases from V and 4 bases from J; junction bases left unmatched: 5. CDR3 residues: CASRWDRVADTQYF. The CDR3 region has the DNA TGCGCCAGCAGATGGGACAGGGTAGCAGATACGCAGTATTTT. The full variable domain, completed using reference TRBV5-1 and TRBJ2-3, is KAGVTQTPRYLIKTRGQQVTLSCSPISGHRSVSWYQQTPGQGLQFLFEYFSETQRNKGNFPGRFSGRQFSNSRSEMNVSTLELGDSALYLCASRWDRVADTQYFGPGTRLTVL.

The V gene is TRBV30, the J gene TRBJ2-5, with a possible D match to TRBD1 (6 bases). Trimming removed 8 bases from V and 2 bases from J, with 15 bases in between. The CDR3 is made up of 13 amino acids. CDR1 GTSNPN and CDR2 SVGIG come from the germline V gene (reference sequence). The CDR3 region is CASEGVIQETQYF. CDR3 nucleotides: TGTGCCAGCGAGGGGGTTATACAAGAGACCCAGTACTTC. The complete variable domain, with remaining parts taken from reference TRBV30 and TRBJ2-5, reads SQTIHQWPATLVQPVGSPLSLECTVEGTSNPNLYWYRQAAGRGLQLLFYSVGIGQISSEVPQNLSASRPQDRQFILSSKKLLLSDSGFYLCASEGVIQETQYFGPGTRLLVL.

The J gene is TRBJ1-2, the V gene TRBV5-4; D is possibly TRBD1 (6 bases). Trimming took 4 bases from V and 1 from J, leaving 8 bases between them. CDR1 and CDR2 (germline): SGHNT, YYREEE (reference sequence). The CDR3 loop spans 13 amino acids. The CDR3: CASSPDSNYGYTF. CDR3 sequence (DNA): TGTGCCAGCAGCCCGGACAGTAACTATGGCTACACCTTC. Filled out from reference TRBV5-4 and TRBJ1-2, the complete variable domain reads ETGVTQSPTHLIKTRGQQVTLRCSSQSGHNTVSWYQQALGQGPQFIFQYYREEENGRGNFPPRFSGLQFPNYSSELNVNALELDDSALYLCASSPDSNYGYTFGSGTRLTVV.